This T cell receptor (beta chain) comes out of a study of T cell responses to AZD1222 COVID-19 vaccine (dated by TCRdb to 2020 to 2022). With respect to the entire study: AZD1222 recipients whose second dose came at about 4 weeks and those whose second dose came at about 12 weeks were combined into one group, since spike-specific TCR depth and breadth did not differ between the two schedules. A total of approximately 230 trial participants underwent TCR sequencing, of whom roughly 210 received two doses of AZD1222 and roughly 25 received two doses of the MenACWY control vaccine. Trial participants were enrolled by age into 18-55, 56-69 and 70-plus year subgroups, with roughly 160, 29 and 62 TCR-sequenced participants respectively. Results and caveats for the whole study, not just this receptor: A significant rise in spike-specific TCR breadth and depth was observed after two AZD1222 doses relative to day 0 and relative to MenACWY recipients. Reportedly, close to half of the unique spike-specific TCRs recognized epitopes lying outside the regions that are mutated in the B.1.351 and B.1.1.7 variants. In the small 56-69-year group, the increase in depth fell short of significance, most likely because of low power. Because no day 14 peak-response samples were available, repertoires were characterized only after the peak T cell response. Conclusions about previously exposed vaccinees were limited because only six or seven AZD1222 recipients were SARS-CoV-2 seropositive at baseline. Vaccine-associated CD4 TCRs spanned the whole spike protein, with dominant responses in regions 160-218 and 743-854. Most participants were white British and females outnumbered males, and the authors suggested that clonal diversity may have been underestimated.

The CDR3 measures 16 amino acids from cysteine to phenylalanine. Left in the record is the CDR3 DNA by itself, 48 bases read in frame from the first base. V and J are trimmed by 6 bases and 7 bases, and the gene matches miss 13 bases of the junction. CDR1 and CDR2 are read off the germline V gene (reference sequence) as LNHDA and SQIVND. Regarding this clone: The antigen it recognizes is unknown. Base qualities are not recorded, but no much larger clone differs from it by a single base.

The sample's time point label, decoded: baseline before first vaccination. Samples from vaccinated people were obtained from the UK trials COV001 and COV002, which included a single-blind randomized controlled phase 2/3 trial of AZD1222 (ChAdOx1 nCoV-19) in healthy adults. For TCRbeta chain sequencing, PBMC samples were collected from trial participants at day 0 and at day 28 after the second dose. The CDR3 regions of human TCRbeta chains were analyzed by immunosequencing. The authors processed their data as follows. Repertoire TCRs were matched against a reference library of SARS-CoV-2-specific TCRs generated with the MIRA antigen-specificity platform. Breadth was defined as the fraction of unique TCRs that were SARS-CoV-2-associated, and depth was defined as the fraction of total T cells that were SARS-CoV-2-associated. Using the MIRA data, each spike-specific TCR was assigned both to the spike region to which the TCR was reactive and to a CD4 or CD8 class. Log10-transformed breadth and depth values were compared by one-way ANOVA with Sidak's multiple comparisons tests. TCRdb took over this immuneACCESS table, retaining in-frame rearrangements with V and J assigned. Such tables are incomplete; in checked studies, under half of the missing clones stem from an unresolved V gene, and the remainder is unexplained. D and trimming were read from the DNA, whereas the V and J calls and clone size are those reported in that table. In all, the sample holds some 170,000 clones, and around 94% of those were seen once. The ten largest clones add up to approximately 2.5% of the sample.

The TCR originated in an adult in good health. The source was peripheral blood, collected on day 0 of AZD1222 vaccination. The sequence links TRBV19 to TRBJ1-2; 11 bases in the junction line up with TRBD1. Read as DNA, the sequence is TGTGCCAGTAGCCTCCCCAACGGACAGGGGGCGATTGGCTACACCTTC. Translated, this gives CASSLPNGQGAIGYTF.